The 17 T cell receptor beta chains below come from one sample, sequenced in a study of T cell responses to AZD1222 COVID-19 vaccine. Repertoires were generated with immunoSEQ multiplex PCR, while TCRdb's copy carries only in-frame clones and drops some. This sample carries approximately 82,000 clones, more than 85% of them seen once, and the ten largest clones take about 5.2%. The sequenced sample was peripheral blood, obtained on day 0 of AZD1222 vaccination. The receptors derive from an adult in good health.

The genes are TRBV4-2 and TRBJ2-7; TRBD2 is a possible D gene (7 bases). Trimming removed 4 bases from V and 1 base from J, with 14 bases in between. This CDR3 region has 15 residues. CDR1 is LGHNA, CDR2 YNFKEQ, per germline. The CDR3 bases are TGTGCCAGCAGCCGGGAGGGGGACGGTTCCTACGAGCAGTACTTC. This gives the protein CASSREGDGSYEQYF.

This chain uses TRBV5-1 with TRBJ2-1, with D tentatively TRBD1 (6 bases). The CDR3 has 14 amino acids. Germline V lookup: CDR1 SGHRS, CDR2 YFSETQ. Trimming took off 5 bases at V and 6 bases at J, with 15 bases between the two ends. CDR3 DNA sequence: TGCGCCAGCAGTCTGTCTTCAGGGGTCAATGAGCAGTTCTTC. Encoded protein: CASSLSSGVNEQFF.

The rearrangement joins TRBV28 to TRBJ2-2; 10 nucleotides agree with TRBD2. The CDR3 has 12 amino acids. The germline V gene has CDR1 MDHEN and CDR2 SYDVKM. Unmatched junction bases numbered 5, after V lost 5 bases and J lost 14 bases. In DNA form, the CDR3 reads TGTGCCAGCAGTCCCGTAGCGGGGGGTCTGTTTTTT. Translation gives CASSPVAGGLFF.

The chain employs TRBV6-2 or TRBV6-3 and TRBJ2-7; D not certain. The CDR3 sequence is 14 residues long. Germline assignment: CDR1 MNHEY and CDR2 SVGEGT. V was trimmed by 0 bases and J by 2 bases, leaving 8 bases between them. Written as DNA, the CDR3 is TGTGCCAGCAGTTACTCAGGGTTAACCTACGAGCAGTACTTC. Translated, it gives CASSYSGLTYEQYF.

This clone was recorded once. The gene calls are TRBV3-1 (or the pseudogene TRBV3-2) and TRBJ2-5, with a tentative D call TRBD2 (5 bases). This CDR3 region has 13 residues. CDR1 and CDR2 from the germline V gene are LGHDT and YNNKEL (reference sequence). Trimming shortened V by 6 bases and J by 1 base, and 9 bases separated the two germline ends. The CDR3 sequence: CASSRGLQETQYF. The DNA of the CDR3 is TGTGCCAGCAGTCGCGGACTCCAAGAGACCCAGTACTTC.

This clone was found once. The chain joins TRBV14 to TRBJ2-4; the match to TRBD2 covers 10 bases. V trimming: 2 bases; J trimming: 5 bases; junction bases outside the gene matches: 6. There are 16 residues in the CDR3. Germline V gene lookup returns CDR1 SGHDN and CDR2 FVKESK. The CDR3 sequence is CASSQSRTSGQNIQYF. DNA of the CDR3: TGTGCCAGCAGCCAATCTCGGACTAGCGGCCAAAACATTCAGTACTTC.

The chain combines TRBV19 with TRBJ2-5, with D tentatively TRBD2 (6 bases). Germline V gene lookup returns CDR1 LNHDA and CDR2 SQIVND (reference sequence). With 5 bases removed from V and 5 bases from J, the gap between germline ends came to 12 bases. CDR3 length: 13 residues. For the CDR3, the DNA is TGTGCCAGTAGTGGGACTTTCGGGGAGACCCAGTACTTC. Translated: CASSGTFGETQYF.

V is TRBV10-2 and J is TRBJ2-5, with D possibly TRBD2 on 5 matching bases. Between the trimmed V and J ends, which lost 7 bases and 1 base, there was a span of 16 bases. The CDR3 is 15 amino acids. Looked up from germline, CDR1 is WSHSY and CDR2 is SAAADI. As DNA, the CDR3 is TGCGCCAGCAAGATGAGGGCAGGCCTCCAAGAGACCCAGTACTTC. It specifies CASKMRAGLQETQYF.

This clone occurred a few times. The chain uses TRBV5-1 and TRBJ2-1; D is perhaps TRBD1 (7 bases). Germline CDR1 and CDR2: SGHRS and YFSETQ. CDR3 length equals 17 residues. Trimming cost V 0 bases and J 6 bases, with 19 bases left between them. The CDR3 reads CASSLAAGGGVFNEQFF. The CDR3 DNA is TGCGCCAGCAGCTTGGCCGCAGGAGGGGGCGTTTTCAATGAGCAGTTCTTC.

This sequence joins TRBV9 and TRBJ2-7; the D is unclear. V gave up 0 bases and J gave up 2 bases, with 12 bases separating them. Germline values: CDR1 SGDLS, CDR2 YYNGEE. The CDR3 has 15 amino acids. CDR3 bases: TGTGCCAGCAGCGTAGGGGCAGCAAAAACCTACGAGCAGTACTTC. The encoded protein is CASSVGAAKTYEQYF.

This clone came up once. One junction end disagrees with the germline gene, perhaps due to a read error. The chain has TRBV5-6 and TRBJ2-1; 10 bases match TRBD2. The CDR3 runs 16 residues. Germline CDR1 reads SGHDT; CDR2 reads YYEEEE. The CDR3 sequence: CASSLASGGVPNGQFF. DNA for the CDR3: TGTGCCAGCAGCTTGGCCAGCGGGGGGGTACCGAATGGGCAGTTCTTC.

The rearrangement uses TRBV7-3 and TRBJ1-3; 7 nucleotides match TRBD1. With V trimmed by 5 bases and J by 4 bases, 11 bases remained unmatched. Per germline, CDR1 SGHTA and CDR2 FQGTGA. This CDR3 region has 16 residues. The CDR3 is CASSPRDREGGNTIYF. The CDR3 bases are TGTGCCAGCAGCCCACGCGACAGGGAGGGAGGAAACACCATATATTTT.

The chain recombines TRBV4-1 with TRBJ2-5, with 8 positions matching TRBD1. The length of the CDR3 is 13 residues. V lost 5 bases, J lost 4 bases, and 3 bases stayed unmatched. Germline V gene data show CDR1 as MGHRA and CDR2 as YSYEKL. The CDR3 protein is CASSKDRVETQYF. The CDR3 bases are TGCGCCAGCAGCAAGGACAGGGTAGAGACCCAGTACTTC.

This clone has just one count. This rearrangement joins TRBV2 to TRBJ2-1; D might be TRBD1 (5 bases). The length of the CDR3 is 14 residues. Trimming took 2 bases from V and 7 from J, leaving 12 bases between them. CDR1 SNHLY and CDR2 FYNNEI come from the germline V gene. The CDR3 DNA follows: TGTGCCAGCAGTGAACAGGGATCTGGAAATGAGCAGTTCTTC. Protein: CASSEQGSGNEQFF.

This clone was seen only a few times. The genes are TRBV6-6 and TRBJ1-1; a possible D gene is TRBD1 (5 bases). Looked up from germline, CDR1 is MNHNY and CDR2 is SVGAGI (reference sequence). This CDR3 comprises 13 residues. Deletions cut 5 bases from V and 5 bases from J, with 12 bases between. CDR3 region: CASSPRGGTEAFF. The CDR3 DNA sequence: TGTGCCAGCAGTCCCCGGGGGGGGACTGAAGCTTTCTTT.

The chain employs TRBV20-1 and TRBJ1-2; tentative D call: TRBD1 (6 bases). Trimming removed 3 bases at V and 4 bases at J, with 15 bases between. The CDR3 spans 14 residues. The V gene's germline CDR1 is DFQATT and CDR2 SNEGSKA (reference sequence). The CDR3, as DNA: TGCAGTGCTAGTGCTGACAGGCGTTCCTATGGCTACACCTTC. It codes for CSASADRRSYGYTF.

Here the CDR3 DNA reads TGTGCCAGCAGTTGGTCAGGGAGCTCTGGAAACACCATATATTTT. The encoded protein is CASSWSGSSGNTIYF. The V gene is TRBV28, the J gene TRBJ1-3; a weak D match, TRBD1 (5 bases). Trimming took 4 bases from V and 0 from J, leaving 10 bases between them. The CDR3 is made up of 15 amino acids. Germline-derived CDR1 and CDR2 are MDHEN and SYDVKM.